These 5 T cell receptor beta chains came from one sample sequenced in a study of preoperative IRX-2 immunotherapy in early breast cancer. Using immunoSEQ multiplex PCR, the repertoire was profiled, and TCRdb retains in-frame clones only, with some absent. The table includes 30,000 to 45,000 clones, approximately 80% detected once. Treatment in this sample: preoperative locoregional IRX-2 cytokine immunotherapy. The input for sequencing was lymph node tissue, taken after IRX-2 immunotherapy. The receptors derive from a human donor with breast cancer.

This clone was counted once. The V call is TRBV19, the J call TRBJ2-7, with D tentatively TRBD1 (5 bases). This CDR3 has 11 amino acids. V shed 10 bases and J shed 5 bases, with 12 bases lying between them. In germline, CDR1 is LNHDA, CDR2 SQIVND (reference sequence). CDR3: CATMSRDEQYF. The DNA for the CDR3 is TGTGCCACCATGAGCAGGGACGAGCAGTACTTC.

The chain carries TRBV6-8 and TRBJ2-7; TRBD1 agrees at 8 bases. CDR1 is MNHGY, CDR2 SAAAGT, per germline. The length of the CDR3 is 14 residues. V was pared by 7 bases and J by 5 bases, with 10 bases of the junction left unmatched. CDR3 DNA sequence: TGTGCCAGCAACAAGCCCGGACAGGGTAACGAGCAGTACTTC. It translates to CASNKPGQGNEQYF.

The V call is TRBV19, the J call TRBJ1-1; 10 nucleotides align to TRBD1. This CDR3 has 13 amino acids. CDR1 LNHDA and CDR2 SQIVND come from the germline V gene (reference sequence). V dropped 6 bases and J dropped 6; count of bases not matched to a gene: 4. Written as DNA, the CDR3 is TGTGCCAGTAGCCGGGACAGGGGACCTGAAGCTTTCTTT. Translating it yields CASSRDRGPEAFF.

The rearrangement links TRBV11-3 to TRBJ1-1; a possible D gene is TRBD1 (6 bases). Trimming removed 5 bases from V and 3 bases from J, with 16 bases in between. CDR3 size: 15 residues. Germline V gene sequence: CDR1 SGHNT, CDR2 YENEEA. CDR3 sequence: CASSMFGGADTEAFF. The CDR3 nucleotides read TGTGCCAGCAGCATGTTTGGGGGCGCTGACACTGAAGCTTTCTTT.

The table lists this clone with a count of one. The chain employs TRBV5-1 and TRBJ2-7, with a weak D call TRBD2 (5 bases). Germline V gene sequence: CDR1 SGHRS, CDR2 YFSETQ. V lost 4 bases, J lost 0 bases, and 14 bases lay in between. CDR3 length: 15 amino acids. The CDR3 DNA reads as TGCGCCAGCAGCAGGGAGATCTCAAGCTCCTACGAGCAGTACTTC. Its translation: CASSREISSSYEQYF.